The 21 T cell receptor beta chains below were found in one sample sequenced in a study of T-cell memory formation after mild COVID-19. A single record per CDR3 protein comes from TCRdb applying MiXCR to the 5' RACE reads. The sample lists approximately 240,000 distinct CDR3 sequences; roughly 15% were seen once. The sequenced material came from PBMCs or a T cell subset sorted from them (not recorded which). These receptors were collected from a man between 18 and 29 years old who had mild COVID-19 (a few samples of this study predate the infection). Cell type and time point are not known.

This clonotype was detected only a few times. The genes are TRBV12-3 or TRBV12-4 and TRBJ1-2, with D perhaps TRBD1 (5 bases). This CDR3 has 13 amino acids. Trimming shortened V by 3 bases and J by 7 bases, and 12 bases separated the two germline ends. The CDR3 region has the DNA TGTGCCAGCAGTTTTTGGGGCGTGCTTGGCTACACCTTC. Translation: CASSFWGVLGYTF.

The chain uses TRBV3-1 and TRBJ2-5; 11 positions match TRBD1. The CDR3 runs to 16 residues. Per germline, CDR1 LGHDT and CDR2 YNNKEL (reference sequence). V was clipped by 4 bases and J by 5 bases; unmatched bases: 9. Here the CDR3 reads CASSRRDRGVVETQYF. As DNA, the CDR3 is TGTGCCAGCAGCCGGCGGGACAGGGGGGTAGTGGAGACCCAGTACTTC.

The chain uses TRBV2 and TRBJ2-5; D is ambiguous. This CDR3 is 13 amino acids long. Germline CDR1 SNHLY, CDR2 FYNNEI. Trimming took off 3 bases at V and 4 bases at J, with 9 bases between the two ends. The CDR3, as DNA: TGTGCCAGCAGTGACAGGAGAGGAGAGACCCAGTACTTC. Encoded protein: CASSDRRGETQYF.

The rearrangement uses TRBV7-2 and TRBJ2-4; 14 bases align to TRBD2. This CDR3 is 16 amino acids long. Germline values: CDR1 SGHTA, CDR2 FQGNSA. V was pared by 5 bases and J by 7 bases, with 7 bases of the junction left unmatched. CDR3 sequence: CASSPMTSGGANIQYF. In nucleotides, the CDR3 is TGTGCCAGCAGCCCTATGACTAGCGGGGGGGCGAACATTCAGTACTTC.

The rearrangement uses TRBV20-1 and TRBJ2-1; D might be TRBD1 (6 bases). The CDR3 consists of 12 residues. V shed 4 bases and J shed 11 bases, with 15 bases lying between them. Germline V gene sequence: CDR1 DFQATT, CDR2 SNEGSKA (reference sequence). The CDR3 DNA follows: TGCAGTGCTAATACCGACAGGATGAAGCAGTTCTTC. It specifies CSANTDRMKQFF.

The chain links TRBV20-1 to TRBJ2-5; TRBD2 might be the D (5 bases). This CDR3 region has 16 residues. Per germline, CDR1 DFQATT and CDR2 SNEGSKA (reference sequence). Trimming took 0 bases from V and 5 from J, leaving 19 bases between them. The CDR3 region has the DNA TGCAGTGCTAGAGACGATTTCGGACTTGTTTTGGAGACCCAGTACTTC. Its translation is CSARDDFGLVLETQYF.

In this sample, this clonotype turned up many times. The V and J genes are TRBV5-1 and TRBJ2-3; D possibly corresponds to TRBD1 (5 bases). V was clipped by 2 bases and J by 6 bases, with 10 bases between them. The germline V gene encodes CDR1 SGHRS and CDR2 YFSETQ. This CDR3 contains 13 residues. The CDR3 nucleotides are TGCGCCAGCAGCTTTACCGGACATGATACGCAGTATTTT. It encodes CASSFTGHDTQYF.

The V call is TRBV25-1, the J call TRBJ1-5; weak D call: TRBD1 (6 bases). Germline V gene lookup returns CDR1 MGHDK and CDR2 SYGVNS. Trimming removed 4 bases from V and 7 bases from J, with 17 bases in between. The CDR3 covers 15 residues. The CDR3 DNA follows: TGTGCCAGCAGTGCGTCCACAGGGTGGGCACAGCCCCAGCATTTT. It specifies CASSASTGWAQPQHF.

This clonotype was counted many times. This chain links TRBV5-1 with TRBJ2-3, with TRBD2 matching over 11 bases. The CDR3 is 16 residues long. Trimming took 4 bases from V and 2 from J; bases not matched to a gene: 6. The germline V gene encodes CDR1 SGHRS and CDR2 YFSETQ. CDR3 DNA sequence: TGCGCCAGCAGCGGAGGGACTAGCGGATTCACAGATACGCAGTATTTT. Protein: CASSGGTSGFTDTQYF. The variable domain in full, with the rest retrieved from reference TRBV5-1 and TRBJ2-3, is KAGVTQTPRYLIKTRGQQVTLSCSPISGHRSVSWYQQTPGQGLQFLFEYFSETQRNKGNFPGRFSGRQFSNSRSEMNVSTLELGDSALYLCASSGGTSGFTDTQYFGPGTRLTVL.

This sequence joins TRBV2 and TRBJ2-2; no clear D. From germline, CDR1 is SNHLY and CDR2 FYNNEI. The V end was cut by 4 bases, the J end by 4 bases, with 10 bases between. The CDR3 consists of 14 residues. The CDR3 protein is CASSARSSTGELFF. The CDR3 DNA reads as TGTGCCAGCAGTGCCAGGTCCAGCACCGGGGAGCTGTTTTTT.

This clonotype was observed many times. The V and J genes are TRBV4-3 and TRBJ1-1, with a possible D match to TRBD1 (6 bases). The CDR3 contains 15 residues. Deletions cut 4 bases from V and 2 bases from J, with 14 bases between. Germline assignment: CDR1 LGHNA and CDR2 YSLEER. The CDR3 sequence is CASSPQTGRNTEAFF. Written as DNA, the CDR3 is TGCGCCAGCAGCCCCCAAACAGGGCGTAACACTGAAGCTTTCTTT.

This clonotype was detected a few times. The chain links TRBV7-3 to TRBJ2-2; TRBD2 might be the D (6 bases). This CDR3 is 18 amino acids long. CDR1 SGHTA and CDR2 FQGTGA come from the germline V gene. V was cut by 2 bases and J by 3 bases, with 19 bases left in between. CDR3 protein: CASSLPLGGNRDTGELFF. The CDR3 DNA sequence: TGTGCCAGCAGCTTACCTCTCGGAGGGAATAGAGACACCGGGGAGCTGTTTTTT.

The table lists this clonotype with a few counts. The J gene is TRBJ1-3, the V gene TRBV12-3 or TRBV12-4; 12 positions agree with TRBD1. The length of the CDR3 is 19 residues. J gave up 0 bases and V 8 bases, and 14 bases lay outside the gene matches. CDR3: CASRTGDRGPVTSGNTIYF. DNA of the CDR3: TGTGCCAGCCGTACGGGGGACAGGGGGCCGGTAACCTCTGGAAACACCATATATTTT.

This clonotype was counted a few times. This chain joins TRBV5-1 and TRBJ2-5; no clear D gene. CDR1 is SGHRS, CDR2 YFSETQ, per germline. Trimming took off 0 bases at V and 5 bases at J, with 17 bases between the two ends. The CDR3 is made up of 16 amino acids. The CDR3 spells CASSLASVARMETQYF. In DNA form, the CDR3 reads TGCGCCAGCAGCTTGGCGTCAGTAGCCCGGATGGAGACCCAGTACTTC.

In its sample, this clonotype was seen a few times. The V and J genes are TRBV5-1 and TRBJ1-1; 7 nucleotides line up with TRBD1. This CDR3 is 14 amino acids long. The trim removed 0 bases at V and 5 bases at J, leaving 4 bases unmatched. Germline CDR1 reads SGHRS; CDR2 reads YFSETQ. The CDR3 here is CASSLGTGATEAFF. The CDR3, as DNA: TGCGCCAGCAGCTTGGGTACAGGGGCTACTGAAGCTTTCTTT.

This clonotype came up a few times. The V and J genes are TRBV20-1 and TRBJ2-7; TRBD1 agrees at 10 bases. The V and J ends lost 3 bases and 4 bases, in that order; junction bases with no gene match: 3. CDR1 is DFQATT and CDR2 is SNEGSKA in the germline V gene (reference sequence). There are 13 residues in the CDR3. CDR3 in DNA: TGCAGTGCTAGCCGGGACAGGGGATACGAGCAGTACTTC. Its protein is CSASRDRGYEQYF.

This clonotype was counted a few times. This sequence joins TRBV7-9 and TRBJ1-1; D possibly corresponds to TRBD1 (6 bases). This CDR3 is built from 16 residues. Between the trimmed V and J ends, which lost 5 bases and 7 bases, there was a span of 23 bases. The V gene's germline CDR1 is SEHNR and CDR2 FQNEAQ (reference sequence). The CDR3 reads CASSPDDRPRFGEAFF. DNA for the CDR3: TGTGCCAGCAGCCCTGACGACAGGCCGCGGTTCGGTGAAGCTTTCTTT.

This clonotype was observed a handful of times. The V call is TRBV7-2, the J call TRBJ1-1, with 7 positions matching TRBD1. Germline V gives CDR1 SGHTA, CDR2 FQGNSA. V dropped 1 base and J dropped 7; count of bases not matched to a gene: 9. The CDR3 sequence is 15 residues long. CDR3 in DNA: TGTGCCAGCAGCTTAGTCTTTGGGACAGCCGTTGAAGCTTTCTTT. This translates into CASSLVFGTAVEAFF.

Only a few counts were recorded for this clonotype. The J gene is TRBJ2-3, the V gene TRBV4-2; 8 nucleotides line up with TRBD2. With V trimmed by 0 bases and J by 1 base, 6 bases remained unmatched. Germline CDR1 LGHNA, CDR2 YNFKEQ. The CDR3 runs to 17 residues. In nucleotides, the CDR3 is TGTGCCAGCAGCCAAGAGCAGGGGCGGGGGGGCACAGATACGCAGTATTTT. Residues: CASSQEQGRGGTDTQYF.

The chain combines TRBV4-2 with TRBJ2-5; D ambiguous. Germline-derived CDR1 and CDR2 are LGHNA and YNFKEQ. Trimming shortened V by 2 bases and J by 2 bases, and 9 bases separated the two germline ends. The CDR3 has 14 residues. The CDR3 nucleotides read TGTGCCAGCAGCCAATGGGCAGCACAAGAGACCCAGTACTTC. Translation: CASSQWAAQETQYF.

Many counts were recorded for this clonotype. This chain links TRBV28 with TRBJ2-3; D uncertain. Trimming pared 5 bases from V and 6 bases from J, leaving 9 bases between. The CDR3 runs 12 residues. Germline V gives CDR1 MDHEN, CDR2 SYDVKM. The chain's CDR3 is CASSPTVDTQYF. CDR3 nucleotide sequence: TGTGCCAGCAGTCCCACCGTGGATACGCAGTATTTT.